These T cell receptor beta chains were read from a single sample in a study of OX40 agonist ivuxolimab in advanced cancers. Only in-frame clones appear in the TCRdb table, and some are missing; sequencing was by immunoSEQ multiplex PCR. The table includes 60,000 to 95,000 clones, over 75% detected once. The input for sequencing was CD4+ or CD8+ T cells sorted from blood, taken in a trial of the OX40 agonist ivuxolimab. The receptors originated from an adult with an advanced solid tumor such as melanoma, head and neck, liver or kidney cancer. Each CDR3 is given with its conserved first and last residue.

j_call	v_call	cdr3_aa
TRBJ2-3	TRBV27	CASSRKRGSTDTQYF
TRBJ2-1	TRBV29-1	CSAGRQGRNEQFF
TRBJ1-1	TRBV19	CASSIRSSGRDRGLNTEAFF
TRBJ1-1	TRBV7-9	CASSLIGPEEAFF
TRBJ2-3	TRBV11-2	CASSQGAGGVNTQYF
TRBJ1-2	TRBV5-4	CASSLALGVAQGYTF
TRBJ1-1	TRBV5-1	CASSRNTVDTEAFF
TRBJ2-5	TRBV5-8	CASSLALARKETQYF
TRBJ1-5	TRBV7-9	CASSEQYSNQPQHF
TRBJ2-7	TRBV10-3	CAIRGTAAYEQYF
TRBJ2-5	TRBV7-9	CASSGVGETQYF
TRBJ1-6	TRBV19	CASRLSSYNSPLHF
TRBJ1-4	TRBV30	CAWSRQGYEKLFF
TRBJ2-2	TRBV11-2	CASSLRNTGELFF
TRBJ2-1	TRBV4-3	CASSEEGQGFEQFF
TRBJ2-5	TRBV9	CASSVAPGVETQYF
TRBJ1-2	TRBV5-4	CASSLARQADYGYTF
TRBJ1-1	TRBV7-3	CASSLTFSGRGSEAFF
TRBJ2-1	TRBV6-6	CASSYQGVYNEQFF
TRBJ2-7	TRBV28	CASLSPGQVSYEQYF
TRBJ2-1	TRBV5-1	CASSLEGGSYNEQFF
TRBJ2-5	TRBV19	CASSIGGGQQETQYF
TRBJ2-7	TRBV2	CASRARTAAGAGSYEQYF
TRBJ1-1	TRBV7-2	CASSMDLNTEAFF
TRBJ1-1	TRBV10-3	CAISRAGQGGTEAFF